This record looks at one TCR beta chain sequence and its context. Its antigen remains unidentified. The sample is drawn from a study of cytomegalovirus exposure and HLA in healthy donors. The ends lost 2 bases at V and 3 bases at J; junction bases unmatched: 4. CDR1 is MDHEN, CDR2 SYDVKM, per germline. This CDR3 has 15 residues. Use of 60 Vbeta and 13 Jbeta primers characterized the PCR. Assay used: immunoSEQ multiplex PCR; TCRdb lists only in-frame clones, some missing. The sample includes 100,000 or so clones, 76% seen only once; the top ten take less than 6%. Broader study findings: Cytomegalovirus-associated status was assigned to approximately 160 TCR beta chains.

The V and J genes are TRBV28 and TRBJ2-7, with 10 nucleotides matching TRBD2. Sequencing was done on a sample of PBMCs. The sequence came from a man aged 30 to 39 in good health and CMV-seropositive. The CDR3 coding sequence is TGTGCCAGCAGTTTAGCAACTAGCGGGAACTACGAGCAGTACTTC. As protein: CASSLATSGNYEQYF.